This TCR beta chain was recorded in a study of cytotoxic CD8 clonotypes in ibrutinib-treated CLL. Study summary: Patients gave response samples after a median about eleven months of treatment, range 6 to 36. The study recorded mean values of approximately 260,000 productive templates and tens of thousands of productive rearrangements per sample.

General study findings and limits: On treatment, the uncommon public clonotypes contracted or remained stable.

V dropped 5 bases and J dropped 4; count of bases not matched to a gene: 6. CDR1 and CDR2 from the germline V gene are SGHTA and FQGNSA. The CDR3 has 14 residues. Worth noting for this clone: Its antigen is still unknown.

Clones were sequenced by immunoSEQ multiplex PCR, and TCRdb holds only the in-frame ones, with some missing. The sample yields fewer than 400,000 clones, 67% seen once. This TCR was recovered from a human donor with chronic lymphocytic leukemia. V is TRBV7-2 and J is TRBJ2-3, with TRBD2 matching over 7 bases. Here the sequenced sample was PBMCs, taken after 36 months of ibrutinib treatment. The CDR3 protein is CASSQPGGADTQYF. The CDR3 nucleotides read TGTGCCAGCAGCCAGCCTGGGGGGGCAGATACGCAGTATTTT. Based on the CDR3 plus reference TRBV7-2 and TRBJ2-3, the full variable domain is GAGVSQSPSNKVTEKGKDVELRCDPISGHTALYWYRQSLGQGLEFLIYFQGNSAPDKSGLPSDRFSAERTGGSVSTLTIQRTQQEDSAVYLCASSQPGGADTQYFGPGTRLTVL.